The 29 T cell receptor beta chains presented below share a single source sample, sequenced in a study of OX40 agonist ivuxolimab in advanced cancers. Measured with immunoSEQ multiplex PCR; TCRdb has only the in-frame clones, and not every one. The profile shows fewer than 45,000 clones, around four fifths of them singletons. Material: CD4+ or CD8+ T cells sorted from blood, obtained in a trial of the OX40 agonist ivuxolimab. These receptors were taken from an adult with an advanced solid tumor such as melanoma, head and neck, liver or kidney cancer.

The rearrangement uses TRBV6-1 and TRBJ2-7; 9 bases are shared with TRBD2. The CDR3 is made up of 17 amino acids. Per germline, CDR1 MNHNS and CDR2 SASEGT. With 4 bases clipped from V and 3 bases from J, the junction kept 13 bases outside the gene matches. The CDR3, as DNA: TGTGCCAGCAGTGGACTAGCGGCACAATGGTTCGTCTACGAGCAGTACTTC. Its translation: CASSGLAAQWFVYEQYF.

The chain employs TRBV2 and TRBJ2-6, with D unclear. Germline CDR1 SNHLY, CDR2 FYNNEI. The V end was cut by 6 bases, the J end by 4 bases, with 13 bases between. The CDR3 covers 15 residues. The CDR3 loop reads CASSLGSLGANVLTF. The CDR3 coding sequence is TGTGCCAGCAGCTTAGGGTCCCTCGGGGCCAACGTCCTGACTTTC.

The V gene is TRBV9, the J gene TRBJ2-7, with TRBD2 matching 13 bases. Germline assignment: CDR1 SGDLS and CDR2 YYNGEE. The CDR3 covers 20 residues. V lost 2 bases to trimming and J lost 2 bases; unmatched junction nucleotides: 16. CDR3 sequence (DNA): TGTGCCAGCAGCGTTGCGCCCGGGACTAGCGGGGCCGGGAACACCTACGAGCAGTACTTC. The encoded protein is CASSVAPGTSGAGNTYEQYF.

This clone was picked up one time. The V call is TRBV11-1, the J call TRBJ2-5; no reliable D call. The CDR3 runs to 14 residues. Per the germline V gene, CDR1 is SGHAT and CDR2 is FQDESV (reference sequence). V was cut by 4 bases and J by 1 base, with 10 bases left in between. DNA for the CDR3: TGTGCCAGCAGCTCCCCTAGATCCCAAGAGACCCAGTACTTC. Translating it yields CASSSPRSQETQYF.

V is TRBV9 and J is TRBJ1-4, with D unresolved. V dropped 0 bases and J dropped 7 bases, with 4 bases sitting between them. In germline, CDR1 is SGDLS, CDR2 YYNGEE. CDR3 size: 12 residues. CDR3 sequence reads: CASSVVGEKLFF. The CDR3 DNA is TGTGCCAGCAGCGTAGTTGGTGAAAAACTGTTTTTT.

This chain connects TRBV6-5 to TRBJ1-2; the D gene is possibly TRBD1 (5 bases). Germline lookup yields CDR1 MNHEY and CDR2 SVGAGI. The CDR3 has 14 residues. V was clipped by 5 bases and J by 4 bases, with 14 bases between them. The CDR3 spells CASSPDRALYGYTF. The CDR3 DNA sequence: TGTGCCAGCAGTCCCGACAGAGCCCTCTATGGCTACACCTTC.

The chain uses TRBV23-1 and TRBJ2-1, with D tentatively TRBD1 (6 bases). TRBV23-1 is placed among ORFs of uncertain function. CDR3 length: 16 amino acids. The V and J ends lost 2 bases and 6 bases respectively, with 17 bases between them. CDR3 nucleotides: TGCGCCAGCAGTCAACAAAATACAGGGCGGGTCAATGAGCAGTTCTTC. Protein: CASSQQNTGRVNEQFF.

Concerning this clone itself: The same CDR3 can be traced to other DNA sequences in this sample. The chain employs TRBV5-6 and TRBJ1-1, with 7 bases fitting TRBD1. Germline assignment: CDR1 SGHDT and CDR2 YYEEEE. This CDR3 has 14 amino acids. With V trimmed by 5 bases and J by 1 base, 5 bases remained unmatched. As DNA, the CDR3 is TGTGCCAGCAGTTACAGGGGCCGGAACACTGAAGCTTTCTTT. Its protein is CASSYRGRNTEAFF.

This chain uses TRBV27 with TRBJ2-6; 7 bases match TRBD2. The CDR3 has 19 residues. The junction had 10 bases not matched to a gene; V was cut back by 2 bases and J by 0 bases. Germline CDR1 reads MNHEY; CDR2 reads SMNVEV (reference sequence). In DNA, the CDR3 is TGTGCCAGCAGTTTAGAGGGAGGGACGTTTAGCTCTGGGGCCAACGTCCTGACTTTC. This encodes CASSLEGGTFSSGANVLTF.

The chain uses TRBV7-3 and TRBJ1-1, with D maybe TRBD1 (5 bases). CDR3 length: 13 residues. Deletions cut 3 bases from V and 5 bases from J, with 10 bases between. Per germline, CDR1 SGHTA and CDR2 FQGTGA. The CDR3 region is CASSFTEGTEAFF. CDR3 in DNA: TGTGCCAGCAGCTTCACGGAGGGGACTGAAGCTTTCTTT.

This clone was seen a single time. The chain joins TRBV7-2 to TRBJ1-1; D uncertain. V was cut by 1 base and J by 1 base, with 7 bases left in between. CDR3 size: 14 residues. Germline V gene sequence: CDR1 SGHTA, CDR2 FQGNSA. The CDR3 DNA is TGTGCCAGCAGCTTAGGGGGAGCGAACACTGAAGCTTTCTTT. Its translation: CASSLGGANTEAFF.

The chain combines TRBV18 with TRBJ2-7, with TRBD1 as a possible D gene (6 bases). Per the germline V gene, CDR1 is KGHSH and CDR2 is LQKENI. The CDR3 has 14 amino acids. V was cut by 3 bases and J by 0 bases, with 9 bases left in between. CDR3 residues: CASSPGQHSYEQYF. In DNA, the CDR3 is TGTGCCAGCTCACCGGGACAACACTCCTACGAGCAGTACTTC. Combining the CDR3 with reference TRBV18 and TRBJ2-7 gives the whole variable domain NAGVMQNPRHLVRRRGQEARLRCSPMKGHSHVYWYRQLPEEGLKFMVYLQKENIIDESGMPKERFSAEFPKEGPSILRIQQVVRGDSAAYFCASSPGQHSYEQYFGPGTRLTVT.

This chain joins TRBV30 and TRBJ1-6, with a weak D call TRBD1 (6 bases). Germline V gives CDR1 GTSNPN, CDR2 SVGIG (reference sequence). CDR3 length: 16 amino acids. V lost 0 bases to trimming and J lost 10 bases, with 19 bases between them. This CDR3 is CAWSVGGAPKRSPLHF. CDR3 sequence (DNA): TGTGCCTGGAGTGTAGGGGGGGCCCCTAAGAGATCACCCCTCCACTTT.

The rearrangement joins TRBV5-6 to TRBJ2-5; no reliable D call. The CDR3 contains 14 residues. CDR1 and CDR2 from the germline V gene are SGHDT and YYEEEE. Trimming took off 0 bases at V and 5 bases at J, with 11 bases between the two ends. This chain's CDR3 is CASSLVRLQETQYF. CDR3 sequence (DNA): TGTGCCAGCAGCTTGGTACGCCTGCAGGAGACCCAGTACTTC.

The chain joins TRBV19 to TRBJ1-5; D gene ambiguous. V was clipped by 6 bases and J by 5 bases, with 11 bases between them. The CDR3 has 13 residues. The germline V gene has CDR1 LNHDA and CDR2 SQIVND (reference sequence). In DNA form, the CDR3 reads TGTGCCAGTAGGAAGCTCGACGATCAGCCCCAGCATTTT. Its protein is CASRKLDDQPQHF.

V and J are TRBV25-1 and TRBJ2-4; weak D call: TRBD2 (5 bases). Looked up from germline, CDR1 is MGHDK and CDR2 is SYGVNS. V was trimmed by 0 bases and J by 8 bases, leaving 8 bases between them. This CDR3 has 13 residues. CDR3: CASSEYWGDIQYF. The CDR3 region has the DNA TGTGCCAGCAGTGAATATTGGGGAGACATTCAGTACTTC.

V gene TRBV28 combines with J gene TRBJ2-3, with a tentative D call TRBD2 (5 bases). Germline V lookup: CDR1 MDHEN, CDR2 SYDVKM. The CDR3 runs 14 residues. Deletions cut 7 bases from V and 3 bases from J, with 14 bases between. The CDR3 DNA follows: TGTGCCAGCAATCGGCGGGCCTTAACAGATACGCAGTATTTT. This translates into CASNRRALTDTQYF.

The chain combines TRBV11-3 with TRBJ2-7, with 11 bases aligning to TRBD2. The germline gives CDR1 SGHNT, CDR2 YENEEA. This CDR3 contains 14 residues. After removal of 3 bases from V and 3 bases from J, the junction contained 1 base not matched to a gene. The CDR3 region is CASSLGLADYEQYF. DNA of the CDR3: TGTGCCAGCAGCTTGGGACTAGCGGACTACGAGCAGTACTTC.

This rearrangement joins TRBV28 to TRBJ1-4; D unclear. Trimming removed 5 bases at V and 4 bases at J, with 17 bases between. This CDR3 has 16 amino acids. Per germline, CDR1 MDHEN and CDR2 SYDVKM. CDR3 protein: CASSPSSGLRNEKLFF. CDR3 DNA sequence: TGTGCCAGCAGTCCCTCCTCTGGACTGCGTAATGAAAAACTGTTTTTT.

This clone was seen a few times. CDR3 bases: TGTGCCAGCAGCGTCTACCCGGGACTAGCGGGAACCTACGAGCAGTACTTC. Translation gives CASSVYPGLAGTYEQYF. This chain joins TRBV9 and TRBJ2-7, with TRBD2 identical over 13 bases. The germline V gene encodes CDR1 SGDLS and CDR2 YYNGEE. The CDR3 is made up of 17 amino acids. Trimming removed 2 bases from V and 2 bases from J; junction bases left unmatched: 7.

This clone came up once. This rearrangement joins TRBV13 to TRBJ2-7; a possible D gene is TRBD1 (5 bases). The CDR3 sequence is 13 residues long. The V end lost 1 base, the J end lost 4 bases, and 8 bases lay between the germline ends. Germline loops: CDR1 PRHDT, CDR2 FYEKMQ (reference sequence). The CDR3 protein is CASSLARVYEQYF. The CDR3 nucleotides read TGTGCCAGCAGCTTAGCCAGGGTGTACGAGCAGTACTTC. The full variable domain, in which reference TRBV13 and TRBJ2-7 provide the parts outside the CDR3, is AAGVIQSPRHLIKEKRETATLKCYPIPRHDTVYWYQQGPGQDPQFLISFYEKMQSDKGSIPDRFSAQQFSDYHSELNMSSLELGDSALYFCASSLARVYEQYFGPGTRLTVT.

On this clone: Germline is not matched at one junction end, which may reflect a read error. The chain carries TRBV11-2 and TRBJ1-1; no firm D call. Germline values: CDR1 SGHAT, CDR2 FQNNGV. There are 16 residues in the CDR3. The CDR3 loop reads CASSPERWLLKTEAFF. DNA for the CDR3: TGTGCCAGCAGCCCAGAACGATGGCTCCTGAAAACTGAAGCTTTCTTT.

The chain links TRBV7-9 to TRBJ2-1; TRBD1 matches at 7 bases. Germline assignment: CDR1 SEHNR and CDR2 FQNEAQ (reference sequence). The CDR3 spans 17 residues. The ends lost 3 bases at V and 6 bases at J; junction bases unmatched: 14. For the CDR3, the DNA is TGTGCCAGCAGCTTTATAAATTCGGACAGGCCAATCAATGAGCAGTTCTTC. It encodes CASSFINSDRPINEQFF. The full variable domain, completed using reference TRBV7-9 and TRBJ2-1, is DTGVSQNPRHKITKRGQNVTFRCDPISEHNRLYWYRQTLGQGPEFLTYFQNEAQLEKSRLLSDRFSAERPKGSFSTLEIQRTEQGDSAMYLCASSFINSDRPINEQFFGPGTRLTVL.

The chain uses TRBV5-8 and TRBJ2-1, with unresolved D. Germline values: CDR1 SGHTS, CDR2 YDEGEE. Between the trimmed V and J ends, which lost 4 bases and 8 bases, there was a span of 16 bases. This CDR3 region has 14 residues. The CDR3 sequence is CASSLQMLADEQFF. CDR3 bases: TGTGCCAGCAGCCTACAGATGTTAGCAGATGAGCAGTTCTTC.

The gene calls are TRBV30 and TRBJ1-6, with 10 bases matching TRBD1. CDR3 length: 14 residues. After removal of 4 bases from V and 6 bases from J, the junction contained 3 bases not matched to a gene. Per germline, CDR1 GTSNPN and CDR2 SVGIG (reference sequence). CDR3 protein: CAWTRDRGNSPLHF. The CDR3 DNA is TGTGCCTGGACCCGGGACAGGGGTAATTCACCCCTCCACTTT.

V usage is TRBV27 and J usage is TRBJ2-5, with unresolved D. The length of the CDR3 is 14 residues. The germline V gene encodes CDR1 MNHEY and CDR2 SMNVEV (reference sequence). Trimming stripped 0 bases from V and 9 bases from J, with 14 bases between. CDR3 sequence reads: CASSLSTPPGPQYF. In nucleotides, the CDR3 is TGTGCCAGCAGTTTATCCACCCCCCCCGGCCCCCAGTACTTC.

This chain joins TRBV6-6 and TRBJ1-2, with 9 bases identical to TRBD1. Germline lookup yields CDR1 MNHNY and CDR2 SVGAGI (reference sequence). V lost 0 bases to trimming and J lost 8 bases; unmatched junction nucleotides: 4. The CDR3 spans 14 residues. The CDR3 here is CASSYSDRGNGYTF. The CDR3 DNA reads TGTGCCAGCAGTTACTCGGACAGGGGCAACGGCTACACCTTC.

The chain recombines TRBV19 with TRBJ2-1; D perhaps matches TRBD2 (5 bases). Germline lookup yields CDR1 LNHDA and CDR2 SQIVND (reference sequence). This CDR3 has 16 amino acids. V dropped 7 bases and J dropped 4 bases, with 20 bases sitting between them. The DNA for the CDR3 is TGTGCCAGTAACACGGGGTTGAGTTGGGGTTACAATGAGCAGTTCTTC. This gives the protein CASNTGLSWGYNEQFF.

V usage is TRBV7-9 and J usage is TRBJ2-2; D possibly corresponds to TRBD2 (6 bases). This CDR3 contains 16 residues. The V and J ends lost 11 bases and 6 bases respectively, with 25 bases between them. Germline lookup yields CDR1 SEHNR and CDR2 FQNEAQ (reference sequence). The CDR3 bases are TGTGCCTCTCTCCTTAGTAGGGAGGCCAGGTCCGGGGAGCTGTTTTTT. Amino acids: CASLLSREARSGELFF.